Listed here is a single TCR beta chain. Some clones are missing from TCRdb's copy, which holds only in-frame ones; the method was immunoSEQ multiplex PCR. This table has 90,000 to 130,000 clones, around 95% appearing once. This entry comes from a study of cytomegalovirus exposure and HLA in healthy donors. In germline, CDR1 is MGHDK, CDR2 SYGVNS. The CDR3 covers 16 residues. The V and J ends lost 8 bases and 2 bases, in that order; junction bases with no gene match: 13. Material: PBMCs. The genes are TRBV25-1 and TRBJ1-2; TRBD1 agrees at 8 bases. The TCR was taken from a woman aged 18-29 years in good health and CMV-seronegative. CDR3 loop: CASGGDPGGSNYGYTF. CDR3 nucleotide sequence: TGTGCCAGCGGGGGGGATCCAGGGGGCTCCAACTATGGCTACACCTTC.